One sample yielded the 14 T cell receptor beta chains listed below, sequenced in a study of OX40 agonist ivuxolimab in advanced cancers. Clones were read by immunoSEQ multiplex PCR, and TCRdb kept only the in-frame ones, dropping some. Here the sample spans just over 45,000 clones, 85% to 95% being singletons. The sequencing here drew on CD4+ or CD8+ T cells sorted from blood, taken in a trial of the OX40 agonist ivuxolimab. The origin of the receptors is an adult with an advanced solid tumor such as melanoma, head and neck, liver or kidney cancer.

The chain joins TRBV10-3 to TRBJ2-3; 16 bases align to TRBD2. The CDR3 has 17 residues. Germline V gene data show CDR1 as ENHRY and CDR2 as SYGVKD. V was clipped by 6 bases and J by 6 bases; unmatched bases: 9. The CDR3 bases are TGTGCCATCAGCCTGGGGACTAGCGGGAGGGCCTCTGATACGCAGTATTTT. Protein sequence: CAISLGTSGRASDTQYF.

CDR3 residues: CASRNLAGGGETQYF. CDR3 in DNA: TGTGCCAGCAGAAATTTAGCGGGAGGAGGGGAGACCCAGTACTTC. The rearrangement joins TRBV7-9 to TRBJ2-5; 10 bases are shared with TRBD2. V trimming: 6 bases; J trimming: 5 bases; junction bases outside the gene matches: 9. Germline CDR1 SEHNR, CDR2 FQNEAQ (reference sequence). This CDR3 has 15 amino acids.

The chain has TRBV6-6 and TRBJ2-7; D may be TRBD1 or TRBD2 (6 bases each). Trimming took off 6 bases at V and 2 bases at J, with 11 bases between the two ends. The CDR3 is 13 amino acids. Germline CDR1 reads MNHNY; CDR2 reads SVGAGI (reference sequence). The CDR3 is CASRGGMTYEQYF. The CDR3 DNA sequence: TGTGCCAGCAGGGGGGGCATGACCTACGAGCAGTACTTC.

About this clone: The same CDR3 can be traced to other DNA sequences in this sample. The chain links TRBV27 to TRBJ1-5, with no clear D. CDR1 and CDR2 from the germline V gene are MNHEY and SMNVEV (reference sequence). The ends were cut back, 5 bases at V and 1 base at J, with 9 bases in the middle. This CDR3 has 14 residues. CDR3 residues: CASSLGPSNQPQHF. The CDR3 DNA is TGTGCCAGCAGTCTAGGGCCCAGCAATCAGCCCCAGCATTTT.

CDR3 sequence reads: CASSDYYNEQFF. Here the CDR3 DNA reads TGTGCCAGCAGTGATTACTACAATGAGCAGTTCTTC. The chain recombines TRBV6-1 with TRBJ2-1, with no clear D. The CDR3 contains 12 residues. Germline CDR1 and CDR2: MNHNS and SASEGT. V was trimmed by 3 bases and J by 3 bases, leaving 3 bases between them.

This chain uses TRBV4-3 with TRBJ1-2, with 7 nucleotides matching TRBD1. The length of the CDR3 is 16 residues. The junction had 10 bases not matched to a gene; V was cut back by 4 bases and J by 2 bases. Germline CDR1 and CDR2: LGHNA and YSLEER. CDR3 in DNA: TGCGCCAGCAGCCGCCACGGACAGGTTCCCAACTATGGCTACACCTTC. It encodes CASSRHGQVPNYGYTF.

The chain carries TRBV10-3 and TRBJ1-1, with D possibly being TRBD1 (5 bases). The CDR3 has 16 residues. V lost 0 bases, J lost 4 bases, and 15 bases lay in between. The V gene's germline CDR1 is ENHRY and CDR2 SYGVKD. The CDR3 sequence is CAISESRDRGSTEAFF. CDR3 in DNA: TGTGCCATCAGTGAGTCCCGGGACCGCGGGAGCACTGAAGCTTTCTTT.

The rearrangement uses TRBV4-1 and TRBJ2-7, with 11 bases fitting TRBD2. Unmatched junction bases numbered 4, after V lost 3 bases and J lost 3 bases. Per germline, CDR1 MGHRA and CDR2 YSYEKL. The CDR3 is made up of 15 amino acids. This chain's CDR3 is CASSQGLAAGYEQYF. The CDR3 region has the DNA TGCGCCAGCAGCCAGGGACTAGCGGCGGGCTACGAGCAGTACTTC.

The J gene is TRBJ2-7, the V gene TRBV27, with 9 bases lining up with TRBD1. V dropped 7 bases and J dropped 3; count of bases not matched to a gene: 10. This CDR3 has 15 residues. Germline V gene sequence: CDR1 MNHEY, CDR2 SMNVEV (reference sequence). The CDR3 loop is CASTLGTGTFYEQYF. CDR3 sequence (DNA): TGTGCCAGCACCCTTGGGACAGGGACTTTCTACGAGCAGTACTTC.

CDR3: CASSVDGNGYTF. CDR3 in DNA: TGTGCCAGCAGCGTAGACGGTAATGGCTACACCTTC. The gene calls are TRBV9 and TRBJ1-2; D is undetermined. The V gene's germline CDR1 is SGDLS and CDR2 YYNGEE. V was pared by 0 bases and J by 6 bases, with 6 bases between. This CDR3 is 12 amino acids long.

Written as DNA, the CDR3 is TGTGCCTGGAGTGTCCCCATAGCGAAAGTAACCTACGAGCAGTACTTC. As protein: CAWSVPIAKVTYEQYF. This chain links TRBV30 with TRBJ2-7; TRBD2 is a possible D gene (5 bases). Germline V gene data show CDR1 as GTSNPN and CDR2 as SVGIG (reference sequence). This CDR3 is built from 16 residues. Trimming pared 0 bases from V and 2 bases from J, leaving 17 bases between.

The chain couples TRBV9 to TRBJ2-7; possible D gene TRBD2, 6 bases. The length of the CDR3 is 13 residues. Germline assignment: CDR1 SGDLS and CDR2 YYNGEE. With 2 bases removed from V and 3 bases from J, the gap between germline ends came to 9 bases. The CDR3 here is CASSVDSGYEQYF. Written as DNA, the CDR3 is TGTGCCAGCAGCGTTGATAGCGGCTACGAGCAGTACTTC.

This chain connects TRBV6-1 to TRBJ2-1, with D unclear. Germline V gene lookup returns CDR1 MNHNS and CDR2 SASEGT. The CDR3 spans 13 residues. V lost 1 base and J 3 bases, leaving 4 bases between the germline ends. CDR3 amino acids: CASSEGHYNEQFF. The DNA of the CDR3 is TGTGCCAGCAGTGAAGGACACTACAATGAGCAGTTCTTC.

V gene TRBV29-1 combines with J gene TRBJ2-7, with D unresolved. V lost 3 bases to trimming and J lost 2 bases, with 11 bases between them. This CDR3 is built from 13 residues. In germline, CDR1 is SQVTM, CDR2 ANQGSEA. CDR3 sequence: CSVDTDTAYEQYF. As DNA, the CDR3 is TGCAGCGTTGATACCGACACTGCCTACGAGCAGTACTTC.